Each of the 28 T cell receptor beta chains below was sequenced from the same sample in a study of vaccination and CD4 T cells after COVID-19. Cultured CD4+ T cell DNA underwent sequencing with the Oncomine TCR Beta short-read assay. TCRdb itself ran the PCR reads through MiXCR, one entry per CDR3 protein. There are 9,000 to 9,500 distinct CDR3 sequences in the sample; 30% to 35% occur only once, and 30% to 40% lies in the top ten. The antigens of these receptors remain unknown. As for treatment: approximately nine-day PBMC culture with coronavirus spike peptide pools or control peptides (ViraFEST assay). CD4+ T-cell collection from the unexposed donor predated the COVID-19 pandemic (2011-2018). The sample consisted of CD4+ T cells from blood, cultured in vitro. The receptors derive from a human donor in good health.

The chain combines TRBV10-3 with TRBJ2-3; 15 positions match TRBD2. Germline V lookup: CDR1 ENHRY, CDR2 SYGVKD. CDR3 length equals 17 residues. V trimming: 2 bases; J trimming: 2 bases; junction bases outside the gene matches: 2. CDR3 residues: CAISEGLAGGYTDTQYF. CDR3 nucleotide sequence: TGTGCCATCAGTGAGGGACTAGCGGGGGGGTACACAGATACGCAGTATTTT.

The CDR3 bases are TGTGCCAGCAGCTCCCGGCCCTTCCCCTACAATGAGCAGTTCTTC. Protein: CASSSRPFPYNEQFF. The chain has TRBV7-3 and TRBJ2-1; D gene uncertain. V was clipped by 4 bases and J by 2 bases, with 12 bases between them. The CDR3 is made up of 15 amino acids. Germline lookup yields CDR1 SGHTA and CDR2 FQGTGA.

The V and J genes are TRBV20-1 and TRBJ2-3; 8 nucleotides match TRBD2. The trim removed 0 bases at V and 2 bases at J, leaving 7 bases unmatched. Germline CDR1 and CDR2: DFQATT and SNEGSKA (reference sequence). This CDR3 has 16 amino acids. CDR3 sequence reads: CSARDEAGDFTDTQYF. DNA of the CDR3: TGCAGTGCTAGAGATGAAGCGGGGGACTTCACAGATACGCAGTATTTT.

The chain joins TRBV7-3 to TRBJ2-3, with unresolved D. Trimming took off 6 bases at V and 3 bases at J, with 7 bases between the two ends. Germline CDR1 and CDR2: SGHTA and FQGTGA. The CDR3 covers 12 residues. The CDR3: CASRYQTDTQYF. CDR3 bases: TGTGCCAGCAGGTACCAGACAGATACGCAGTATTTT.

The genes are TRBV27 and TRBJ2-5; D possibly corresponds to TRBD2 (6 bases). V lost 6 bases and J 7 bases, leaving 9 bases between the germline ends. CDR1 is MNHEY, CDR2 SMNVEV, per germline (reference sequence). The CDR3 sequence is 11 residues long. The CDR3 here is CASRGGGTQYF. Written as DNA, the CDR3 is TGTGCCAGCAGGGGGGGAGGGACCCAGTACTTC.

The chain joins TRBV5-1 to TRBJ2-5; TRBD1 agrees at 8 bases. The CDR3 length is 16 residues. Looked up from germline, CDR1 is SGHRS and CDR2 is YFSETQ. The V and J ends lost 4 bases and 3 bases, in that order; junction bases with no gene match: 11. CDR3 bases: TGCGCCAGCAGCCATGGACAGGGCTCGGGAGAAGAGACCCAGTACTTC. Its protein is CASSHGQGSGEETQYF. Looking up the rest from reference TRBV5-1 and TRBJ2-5 gives the full variable domain: KAGVTQTPRYLIKTRGQQVTLSCSPISGHRSVSWYQQTPGQGLQFLFEYFSETQRNKGNFPGRFSGRQFSNSRSEMNVSTLELGDSALYLCASSHGQGSGEETQYFGPGTRLLVL.

V usage is TRBV6-1 and J usage is TRBJ2-3; TRBD2 matches 8 bases. Germline CDR1 reads MNHNS; CDR2 reads SASEGT. This CDR3 is built from 15 residues. Trimming removed 6 bases from V and 2 bases from J; junction bases left unmatched: 7. DNA of the CDR3: TGTGCCAGCAGGAAACTAGCGGAATCCACAGATACGCAGTATTTT. Protein product: CASRKLAESTDTQYF.

The rearrangement joins TRBV5-1 to TRBJ2-5; TRBD1 agrees at 11 bases. The V segment lost 4 bases and the J segment 4 bases; nucleotides outside the gene matches: 6. Germline assignment: CDR1 SGHRS and CDR2 YFSETQ. CDR3 length: 15 amino acids. CDR3 amino acids: CASSITGTGGETQYF. CDR3 sequence (DNA): TGCGCCAGCAGCATAACCGGGACAGGGGGAGAGACCCAGTACTTC.

In this sample, this clonotype turned up a few times. The genes are TRBV6-1 and TRBJ1-5; possible D gene TRBD1, 6 bases. The CDR3 is made up of 14 amino acids. Germline V CDR1 and CDR2: MNHNS, SASEGT. Trimming pared 8 bases from V and 4 bases from J, leaving 15 bases between. DNA for the CDR3: TGTGCCAGCGGCGGACAGACCTTGAATCAGCCCCAGCATTTT. This gives the protein CASGGQTLNQPQHF.

The rearrangement links TRBV12-3 or TRBV12-4 to TRBJ1-1; no clear D gene. V shed 5 bases and J shed 6 bases, with 10 bases lying between them. This CDR3 contains 12 residues. The CDR3 protein is CASSDTYSEAFF. CDR3 coding DNA: TGTGCCAGCAGTGATACTTACTCTGAAGCTTTCTTT.

This clonotype is medium-sized (0.01 to 0.1%) in the sample. The chain uses TRBV6-1 and TRBJ1-1, with 8 nucleotides matching TRBD1. The junction had 3 bases not matched to a gene; V was cut back by 6 bases and J by 3 bases. The length of the CDR3 is 13 residues. CDR1 is MNHNS and CDR2 is SASEGT in the germline V gene. The CDR3 region has the DNA TGTGCCAGCAGGGAGGGACAGGACACTGAAGCTTTCTTT. The encoded protein is CASREGQDTEAFF.

V gene TRBV6-1 combines with J gene TRBJ2-3, with D hard to call. The germline V gene has CDR1 MNHNS and CDR2 SASEGT. This CDR3 comprises 12 residues. Trimming pared 6 bases from V and 3 bases from J, leaving 7 bases between. The CDR3 DNA reads TGTGCCAGCAGCCGCACTACAGATACGCAGTATTTT. Translation gives CASSRTTDTQYF.

CDR3 residues: CASRDTGLNTEAFF. The CDR3 DNA reads as TGTGCCAGCAGGGATACAGGGTTGAACACTGAAGCTTTCTTT. This chain links TRBV6-1 with TRBJ1-1, with a tentative D call TRBD1 (6 bases). The CDR3 runs to 14 residues. Germline V gene lookup returns CDR1 MNHNS and CDR2 SASEGT. Trimming shortened V by 6 bases and J by 0 bases, and 11 bases separated the two germline ends.

This clonotype was recorded a few times. The chain joins TRBV6-5 to TRBJ1-2; 8 nucleotides match TRBD1. The junction had 12 bases not matched to a gene; V was cut back by 4 bases and J by 5 bases. This CDR3 region has 16 residues. The germline V gene has CDR1 MNHEY and CDR2 SVGAGI. CDR3 protein: CASSFDRTGIMYGYTF. For the CDR3, the DNA is TGTGCCAGCAGTTTCGACAGGACAGGGATAATGTATGGCTACACCTTC.

The V and J genes are TRBV6-1 and TRBJ2-7; D not resolved. The V gene's germline CDR1 is MNHNS and CDR2 SASEGT. The CDR3 runs to 15 residues. Trimming pared 1 base from V and 5 bases from J, leaving 15 bases between. For the CDR3, the DNA is TGTGCCAGCAGTGAAGATTGGGGATTATGGAACGAGCAGTACTTC. Translating it yields CASSEDWGLWNEQYF.

This clonotype turned up a few times. The CDR3 spells CASSWGHQEGGYTF. The CDR3 DNA reads as TGCGCCAGCAGCTGGGGACACCAGGAGGGTGGCTACACCTTC. V is TRBV5-1 and J is TRBJ1-2, with a possible D match to TRBD1 (6 bases). This CDR3 is 14 amino acids long. Trimming took 3 bases from V and 7 from J, leaving 16 bases between them. CDR1 and CDR2 from the germline V gene are SGHRS and YFSETQ.

This clonotype has just a few counts. The rearrangement uses TRBV27 and TRBJ2-7; D could derive from TRBD1 or TRBD2 (5 bases each). The ends were cut back, 3 bases at V and 0 bases at J, with 12 bases in the middle. CDR1 and CDR2 from the germline V gene are MNHEY and SMNVEV (reference sequence). CDR3 size: 15 residues. For the CDR3, the DNA is TGTGCCAGCAGTTTCGGGTTGGGACCCTCCTACGAGCAGTACTTC. Amino acids: CASSFGLGPSYEQYF.

On this clonotype: The germline gene is not matched at one end of the junction; a read error may be the cause. The chain links TRBV10-3 to TRBJ1-1; 9 bases are shared with TRBD1. This CDR3 region has 13 residues. In germline, CDR1 is ENHRY, CDR2 SYGVKD. CDR3 coding DNA: TGTGCCATCAAGGGGACAGGGACGACTGAAGCTCTCTTT. Its translation: CAIKGTGTTEALF.

The chain carries TRBV7-2 and TRBJ1-1; D not resolved. The V end was cut by 1 base, the J end by 2 bases, with 8 bases between. This CDR3 has 14 residues. Per germline, CDR1 SGHTA and CDR2 FQGNSA. The CDR3 region has the DNA TGTGCCAGCAGCTTAGTAGAAGTAAACACTGAAGCTTTCTTT. This sequence encodes CASSLVEVNTEAFF.

The gene calls are TRBV20-1 and TRBJ2-1, with a tentative D call TRBD2 (5 bases). Deletions cut 7 bases from V and 5 bases from J, with 18 bases between. This CDR3 is built from 14 residues. Germline V gene sequence: CDR1 DFQATT, CDR2 SNEGSKA (reference sequence). The CDR3 is CSGRASGNNNEQFF. CDR3 nucleotide sequence: TGCAGTGGGAGAGCCTCCGGGAACAACAATGAGCAGTTCTTC.

This CDR3 reads CASSYRLERGTQYF. CDR3 in DNA: TGTGCCAGCAGTTATCGATTAGAGCGGGGTACGCAGTATTTT. This chain links TRBV6-5 with TRBJ2-3; 7 bases agree with TRBD2. The V gene end was trimmed by 3 bases and the J gene end by 8 bases; junction bases not matched to a gene: 8. This CDR3 is 14 amino acids long. The V gene's germline CDR1 is MNHEY and CDR2 SVGAGI.

The J gene is TRBJ2-3, the V gene TRBV12-3 or TRBV12-4; D is unresolved. V gave up 5 bases and J gave up 2 bases, with 8 bases separating them. CDR3 length equals 13 residues. CDR3: CASSGGFTDTQYF. The CDR3 DNA is TGTGCCAGCAGTGGCGGTTTCACAGATACGCAGTATTTT.

This clonotype was recorded a few times. The V gene is TRBV20-1, the J gene TRBJ1-1; a possible D gene is TRBD1 (6 bases). CDR3 size: 15 residues. Trimming cost V 3 bases and J 2 bases, with 16 bases left between them. Germline loops: CDR1 DFQATT, CDR2 SNEGSKA (reference sequence). The CDR3 sequence is CSARDPLGANTEAFF. The CDR3 DNA reads TGCAGTGCTAGGGACCCTCTGGGGGCAAACACTGAAGCTTTCTTT.

V usage is TRBV6-1 and J usage is TRBJ1-5, with a weak D call TRBD1 (5 bases). V dropped 7 bases and J dropped 5 bases, with 18 bases sitting between them. CDR1 and CDR2 (germline): MNHNS, SASEGT. The CDR3 covers 15 residues. CDR3 bases: TGTGCCAGCACCGAGAGGGGCAGCGGGCATCAGCCCCAGCATTTT. Translation gives CASTERGSGHQPQHF.

This chain uses TRBV6-5 with TRBJ2-7; maybe TRBD1 (6 bases). V gave up 0 bases and J gave up 2 bases, with 14 bases separating them. Germline-derived CDR1 and CDR2 are MNHEY and SVGAGI. This CDR3 comprises 16 residues. CDR3 DNA: TGTGCCAGCAGTTACTCGAGTGGGGGCCCCCCCTACGAGCAGTACTTC. Its protein is CASSYSSGGPPYEQYF.

The rearrangement joins TRBV7-8 to TRBJ2-7; D is undetermined. The CDR3 totals 14 residues. The V gene lost 4 bases and the J gene lost 4 bases, with 14 bases spanning the gap. The V gene's germline CDR1 is SGHVS and CDR2 FQNEAQ. As DNA, the CDR3 is TGTGCCAGCAGCTACCTCCAGGTTGGTTACGAGCAGTACTTC. Protein product: CASSYLQVGYEQYF.

CDR3: CAWSVTGSGGYNEQFF. The CDR3 region has the DNA TGTGCCTGGAGTGTAACAGGTAGCGGGGGGTACAATGAGCAGTTCTTC. The chain employs TRBV30 and TRBJ2-1; 10 bases map to TRBD2. The trim removed 0 bases at V and 4 bases at J, leaving 6 bases unmatched. CDR3 length: 16 amino acids. Germline loops: CDR1 GTSNPN, CDR2 SVGIG (reference sequence).

This chain joins TRBV19 and TRBJ2-7; TRBD1 matches at 7 bases. The trim removed 5 bases at V and 4 bases at J, leaving 11 bases unmatched. CDR1 is LNHDA and CDR2 is SQIVND in the germline V gene (reference sequence). The CDR3 consists of 15 residues. This CDR3 is CASSDREGRSYEQYF. As DNA, the CDR3 is TGTGCCAGTAGTGACAGGGAAGGGAGAAGTTACGAGCAGTACTTC.